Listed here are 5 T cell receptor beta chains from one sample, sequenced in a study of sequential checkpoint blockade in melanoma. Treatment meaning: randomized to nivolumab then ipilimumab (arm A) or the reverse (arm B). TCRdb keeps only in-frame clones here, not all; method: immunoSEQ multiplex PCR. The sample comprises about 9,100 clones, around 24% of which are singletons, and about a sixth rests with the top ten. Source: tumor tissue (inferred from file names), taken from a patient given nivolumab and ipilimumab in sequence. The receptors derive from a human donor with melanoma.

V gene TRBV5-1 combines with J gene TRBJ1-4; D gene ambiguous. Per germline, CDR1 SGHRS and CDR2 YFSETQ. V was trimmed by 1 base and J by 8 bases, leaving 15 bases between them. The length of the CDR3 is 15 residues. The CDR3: CASSLTYSREEKLFF. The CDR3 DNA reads TGCGCCAGCAGCTTGACCTACTCAAGGGAGGAAAAACTGTTTTTT.

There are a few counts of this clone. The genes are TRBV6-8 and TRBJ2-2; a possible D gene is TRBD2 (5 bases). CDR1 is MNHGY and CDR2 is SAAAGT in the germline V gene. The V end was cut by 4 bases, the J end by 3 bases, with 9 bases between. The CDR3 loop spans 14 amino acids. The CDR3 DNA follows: TGTGCCAGCAGTTGGAGGCCGTACACCGGGGAGCTGTTTTTT. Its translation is CASSWRPYTGELFF.

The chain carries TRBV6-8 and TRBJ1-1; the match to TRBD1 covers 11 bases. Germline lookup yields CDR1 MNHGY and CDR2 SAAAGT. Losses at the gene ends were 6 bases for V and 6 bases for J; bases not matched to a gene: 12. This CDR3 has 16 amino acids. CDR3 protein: CASRNRTGGASSEAFF. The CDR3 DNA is TGTGCCAGCAGAAACCGGACAGGGGGCGCGTCGTCTGAAGCTTTCTTT.

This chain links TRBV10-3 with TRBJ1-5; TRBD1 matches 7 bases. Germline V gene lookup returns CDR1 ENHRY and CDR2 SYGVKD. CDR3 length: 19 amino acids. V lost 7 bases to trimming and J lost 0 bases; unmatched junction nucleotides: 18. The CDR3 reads CAITPRRDREDYSNQPQHF. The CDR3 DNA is TGTGCCATCACCCCCCGGCGAGACAGGGAAGACTATAGCAATCAGCCCCAGCATTTT.

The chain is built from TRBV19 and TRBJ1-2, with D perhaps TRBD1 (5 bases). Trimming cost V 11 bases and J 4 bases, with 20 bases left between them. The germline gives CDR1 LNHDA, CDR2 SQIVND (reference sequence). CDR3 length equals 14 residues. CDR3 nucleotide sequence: TGTGCCGTCCAAAAGTCAGAGGGGAGCTATGGCTACACCTTC. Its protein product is CAVQKSEGSYGYTF.